This T cell receptor beta chain is from a study of memory CD4+ T cells and cytomegalovirus serostatus. The study, taken as a whole, reports: A US-trained random forest predicted CMV serostatus with median AUC around 0.9.

Note on this clone: Antigen specificity is unknown.

The V end lost 0 bases, the J end lost 4 bases, and 10 bases lay between the germline ends. The CDR3 contains 14 residues. Germline lookup yields CDR1 SGHRS and CDR2 YFSETQ. The sort gate was single viable CD3+CD4+CD8-CD45RO+ cells for memory CD4+ T cells. TCRdb keeps only in-frame clones here, not all; method: immunoSEQ multiplex PCR. The data contain 45,000 to 50,000 clones, roughly 78% of them singletons. The chain joins TRBV5-1 to TRBJ2-5; D ambiguous. Material for sequencing was memory CD4+ T cells from blood. This receptor was obtained from an adult in good health and CMV-seronegative. CDR3 in amino acids: CASSLAYGRETQYF. The CDR3 DNA reads TGCGCCAGCAGCTTGGCTTACGGACGAGAGACCCAGTACTTC.